The 2 T cell receptor beta chains below all came from one sample that was sequenced in a study of PD-L1 blockade in urothelial cancer. Sequencing used immunoSEQ multiplex PCR; TCRdb keeps in-frame clones, though not all of them. This sample yields about 29,000 clones, of which about 85% are seen a single time; approximately 3% belongs to the top ten. The time point was: peripheral blood 6 weeks after treatment start. This specimen consisted of PBMCs, obtained around atezolizumab (anti-PD-L1) treatment. The origin of the receptors is a man aged 65-85 years with urothelial cancer.

The chain is built from TRBV7-2 and TRBJ2-1; 9 bases map to TRBD1. Germline CDR1 and CDR2: SGHTA and FQGNSA. The V gene end was trimmed by 2 bases and the J gene end by 2 bases; junction bases not matched to a gene: 4. The CDR3 sequence is 16 residues long. The CDR3 nucleotides are TGTGCCAGCAGCTTATCTGGGACAGGGACCTACAATGAGCAGTTCTTC. Protein sequence: CASSLSGTGTYNEQFF. The full variable domain, in which reference TRBV7-2 and TRBJ2-1 provide the parts outside the CDR3, is GAGVSQSPSNKVTEKGKDVELRCDPISGHTALYWYRQSLGQGLEFLIYFQGNSAPDKSGLPSDRFSAERTGGSVSTLTIQRTQQEDSAVYLCASSLSGTGTYNEQFFGPGTRLTVL.

V is TRBV7-9 and J is TRBJ1-1; 8 bases agree with TRBD1. The CDR3 sequence is 15 residues long. Germline V gene sequence: CDR1 SEHNR, CDR2 FQNEAQ (reference sequence). Trimming removed 1 base from V and 7 bases from J; junction bases left unmatched: 8. CDR3 sequence reads: CASSLVQGATGEAFF. The CDR3 region has the DNA TGTGCCAGCAGCTTAGTTCAGGGGGCAACTGGTGAAGCTTTCTTT.